Sequencing of this T cell receptor beta chain was carried out in a study of graft-versus-host responses after intestinal transplantation. Study context: Multivisceral, liver-intestinal, or isolated intestinal grafts were transplanted into recipients. Every one of the recipients received anti-thymocyte globulin induction and afterwards took tacrolimus and steroids for roughly 3 years. Points from the study as a whole: Recipient marrow showed GvH clones, some seen first in ileum or blood. Early post-transplant HvG declines showed an association with peak circulating GvH clone levels.

Points on this clone: What it binds is unknown.

The CDR3 loop spans 10 amino acids. With 4 bases removed from V and 4 bases from J, the gap between germline ends came to 4 bases. Germline CDR1 is GTSNPN and CDR2 is SVGIG (reference sequence). Using immunoSEQ multiplex PCR, the repertoire was profiled, and TCRdb retains in-frame clones only, with some absent. The table shows around 33,000 clones, with around 94% occurring only once. This sequence joins TRBV30 and TRBJ1-2; no firm D call. The sample consisted of PBMCs, taken 16 days after intestinal transplant. The source is a human patient who received an intestinal transplant, so some T cells may come from the graft donor. The CDR3 DNA reads TGTGCCTGGATAGGCTATGGCTACACCTTC. Translation gives CAWIGYGYTF.